A selection of T cell receptor beta chains follows, all from one sample in a study of T cell changes during pregnancy in multiple sclerosis. Assay: immunoSEQ multiplex PCR; the TCRdb copy retains only in-frame clones and omits some. The data contain approximately 85,000 clones, about 94% of them seen just once; the ten biggest clones take up over 2%. Sample: peripheral blood, taken in the third trimester of pregnancy. These TCRs come from a female donor with multiple sclerosis, enrolled in a pregnancy study. Both conserved end residues are part of each CDR3. The D gene is left open where the match is weak.

TRBV5-1	TRBD1	CASSSQTGVEANVLTF
TRBV6-6	.	CASSYGGSDQPQHF
TRBV2	TRBD2	CASMDSFGGGSDEQFF
TRBV15	.	CATSYSGTEAFF
TRBV6-6	.	CASSYLIAEAFF
TRBV29-1	.	CSGDPGDSGANVLTF
TRBV7-6	TRBD1	CASSYPGQGAHF
TRBV7-9	.	CASSLVVGADTQYF
TRBV28	.	CASTDYYGYTF
TRBV7-8	.	CASSLGQEDGYTF
TRBV19	.	CASSISPTGNPINSPLHF
TRBV6-1	.	CASSEAGGYQPQHF
TRBV5-6	.	CASSEEGSYNEQFF
TRBV7-7	TRBD2	CASSPGLAAIPPSSTDTQYF
TRBV5-1	.	CASSLGPLLGETQYF
TRBV6-1	.	CASSGPGTRRPYSNQPQHF
TRBV5-6	TRBD1	CASSSPGTGHTEAFF
TRBV6-1	.	CASSEPSWSRAFF
TRBV15	TRBD1	CATSRDSGQGAGYTF
TRBV7-3	TRBD2	CASSTGLAGARTGELFF
TRBV10-1	.	CASSEAFGEAFF
TRBV6-1	TRBD1	CASSVVAGGSYGYTF
TRBV5-4	.	CASSLSPEETQYF
TRBV9	TRBD1	CASSAPTGEVEQFF
TRBV9	.	CASSGDRSYEQYF
TRBV18	.	CASSSLDSYGYTF
TRBV19	TRBD1	CASSMSQGVGRSYNSPLHF